The T cell receptor (beta chain) described here comes from a study of blood T cell repertoires in COVID-19. Study context: The study drew acute and convalescent COVID-19 samples from the United States, Italy and Spain. Sample material is recorded as cDNA or gDNA derived from T cells, B-cell-depleted T cells, or PBMCs.

In the original workflow: The authors estimated nucleated cell counts from reference gene primer amplification. The table came from immunoSEQ multiplex PCR; TCRdb's copy has only in-frame clones and leaves some out. The V and J calls and clone size were taken over from that table, and D and trimming were inferred from the DNA. The sample has under 150,000 clones; 75% to 90% are singletons. The CDR3 totals 14 residues. The V gene's germline CDR1 is MNHEY and CDR2 SVGAGI. J lost 5 bases, V lost 7 bases, and 5 bases had no gene match. Recovered participants had two consecutive negative NP/OP PCR tests, healthcare professional clearance, or symptom resolution.

The chain links TRBV6-5 to TRBJ2-2; 9 positions agree with TRBD2. The sequencing sample was made of PBMCs or T cells enriched from blood (not recorded which). The receptor comes from a woman aged 45-65 years who had recovered from COVID-19. CDR3 nucleotide sequence: TGTGCCAGCATGCGGGGGGGATTGACCGGGGAGCTGTTTTTT. It is translated as CASMRGGLTGELFF.